This is a list of T cell receptor beta chains from one sample in a study of T cell clones after liver transplantation. TCRdb's table, derived via immunoSEQ multiplex PCR, lists solely in-frame clones and lacks some. The sample has some 80,000 clones, about 84% seen once. Sequenced material: CD4+ T cells from blood, taken around 42 months after liver transplant. Receptor source: a human patient who received a liver transplant. Some T cells may trace back to the graft donor. CDR3s include the opening cysteine and the closing phenylalanine or tryptophan. A D gene is named only where the DNA matches it firmly. Some rows have no size entry. The others give once, few or many, or a class for an expanded clone.

clone_size	v_call	d_call	j_call	cdr3_nt	cdr3_aa
-	TRBV18	-	TRBJ2-3	TGTGCCAGCTCACCAACGGCAGCCACCCTGGGGGATACGCAGTATTTT	CASSPTAATLGDTQYF
once	TRBV7-9	-	TRBJ2-7	TGTGCCAGCAGCCTCATAGGGGGGCAGTACTTC	CASSLIGGQYF
-	TRBV9	-	TRBJ2-3	TGTGCCAGCAGCGCCTCGGGACGGGATACGCAGTATTTT	CASSASGRDTQYF
-	TRBV6-5	TRBD1	TRBJ2-7	TGTGCCAGCAGACGCAACCGGGACAGAGAGCAGTACTTC	CASRRNRDREQYF
-	TRBV10-1	-	TRBJ2-7	TGCGCCAGCAGGGGGACACTAAGCTACGAGCAGTACTTC	CASRGTLSYEQYF
-	TRBV5-1	-	TRBJ2-2	TGCGCCAGCAGCTTGATCCCCACCGGGGAGCTGTTTTTT	CASSLIPTGELFF
-	TRBV5-1	-	TRBJ1-1	TGCGCCAGCAGCTTGGTGGGGAGATCGAACACTGAAGCTTTCTTT	CASSLVGRSNTEAFF
-	TRBV7-8	TRBD2	TRBJ2-7	TGTGCCAGCAGCCCCCCCCTGAGGGAGGGCCTCTACGAGCAGTACTTC	CASSPPLREGLYEQYF
-	TRBV20-1	-	TRBJ1-1	TGCAGTGGACGGGCCGGGACTGAAGCTTTCTTT	CSGRAGTEAFF
few	TRBV30	TRBD1	TRBJ1-2	TGTGCCTGGACTAGAGGAGGAGGAGGGGGCATCAACTATGGCTACACCTTC	CAWTRGGGGGINYGYTF
-	TRBV27	-	TRBJ1-2	TGTGCCAGCAAACCCTCTACAGTTCTCCTAAACTATGGCTACACCTTC	CASKPSTVLLNYGYTF
-	TRBV25-1	TRBD1	TRBJ2-1	TGTGCCAGCCTATCGACAGGGGTCGATGAGCAGTTCTTC	CASLSTGVDEQFF
-	TRBV28	TRBD1	TRBJ2-7	TGTGCCAGCAGTTCCCCGACAGGGGGGGCAACCTACGAGCAGTACTTC	CASSSPTGGATYEQYF
-	TRBV5-1	-	TRBJ1-1	TGCGCCAGCAGAGGCAGATTGAACACTGAAGCTTTCTTT	CASRGRLNTEAFF
-	TRBV4-1	-	TRBJ2-3	TGCGCCAGCAGCCTCCGGAGGTCCCAGTTCACAGATACGCAGTATTTT	CASSLRRSQFTDTQYF
-	TRBV2	TRBD1	TRBJ1-5	TGTGCCAGCAGGGCCGGGACAGGGCGCTGGTACGGCAATCAGCCCCAGCATTTT	CASRAGTGRWYGNQPQHF
-	TRBV30	TRBD2	TRBJ2-3	TGTGCCTGGAGTAAAGCGGGAGGGCTCCCAGATACGCAGTATTTT	CAWSKAGGLPDTQYF
-	TRBV19	-	TRBJ1-1	TGTGCCAGTAGGGGGGAGAACACTGAAGCTTTCTTT	CASRGENTEAFF
-	TRBV25-1	-	TRBJ2-3	TGTGCCAGCAGTGCTCCGGGTACGCAGTATTTT	CASSAPGTQYF
-	TRBV5-6	-	TRBJ1-1	TGTGCCAGCAGCTTTTATGGTCGCCAGAACACTGAAGCTTTCTTT	CASSFYGRQNTEAFF
-	TRBV27	-	TRBJ1-5	TGTGCCAGCAGTCCCCCCGGCAGGCAACAGCCCCAGCATTTT	CASSPPGRQQPQHF
-	TRBV5-6	-	TRBJ1-4	TGTGCCAGCAGCCGTCTTGCAACTAATGAAAAACTGTTTTTT	CASSRLATNEKLFF
-	TRBV19	TRBD1	TRBJ2-2	TGTGCCAGTAGTCGCCGGACAGGGGCGAGGACCGGGGAGCTGTTTTTT	CASSRRTGARTGELFF
few	TRBV9	-	TRBJ2-1	TGTGCCAGCAGCGTACCCTCCCACAATGAGCAGTTCTTC	CASSVPSHNEQFF
-	TRBV5-1	TRBD1	TRBJ1-5	TGCGCCAGCAGCTCCGGGACAGGGGCAAATCAGCCCCAGCATTTT	CASSSGTGANQPQHF
few	TRBV18	-	TRBJ2-3	TGTGCCAGCTCACCGAGTTGGGCGGTATTATTTAGCACAGATACGCAGTATTTT	CASSPSWAVLFSTDTQYF
-	TRBV4-1	-	TRBJ2-5	TGCGCCAGCAGCCAAGCGCCCGCGCCCCAGTACTTC	CASSQAPAPQYF
few	TRBV7-2	TRBD1	TRBJ2-1	TGTGCCAGCAGCCGGTCGACAGGGGGCCCCTACAATGAGCAGTTCTTC	CASSRSTGGPYNEQFF
-	TRBV2	TRBD1	TRBJ2-5	TGTGCCAGCAGGGGGGGACAGGGAACAGAGACCCAGTACTTC	CASRGGQGTETQYF
-	TRBV28	-	TRBJ2-7	TGTGCCAGCAGTTTTCAGGGGCTCACCTACGAGCAGTACTTC	CASSFQGLTYEQYF
-	TRBV10-3	-	TRBJ1-2	TGTGCCATCAGTCCTGATGGAGCTTCACGTAATGGCTACACCTTC	CAISPDGASRNGYTF
-	TRBV9	-	TRBJ2-1	TGTGCCAGCAGCCTATGGCAGGGCCCGGGGGAGCAGTTCTTC	CASSLWQGPGEQFF
-	TRBV5-1	TRBD1	TRBJ1-4	TGCGCCAGCAGCGGTAGGGGACAGGGACGCGAAAAACTGTTTTTT	CASSGRGQGREKLFF
-	TRBV29-1	TRBD2	TRBJ2-1	TGCAGCGTCCGCCCCGGGTACTGGGGGGGCAATGAGCAGTTCTTC	CSVRPGYWGGNEQFF
-	TRBV6-1	-	TRBJ2-7	TGTGCCAGCAGTGGACAGGTGAGCTCCTACGAGCAGTACTTC	CASSGQVSSYEQYF
-	TRBV2	-	TRBJ2-7	TGTGCCAGCAGTCTGGACTCCTACGAGCAGTACTTC	CASSLDSYEQYF
-	TRBV5-1	TRBD2	TRBJ2-3	TGCGCCAGCAGCTCGGTCCAATCTAGCGGAAGCACAGATACGCAGTATTTT	CASSSVQSSGSTDTQYF
-	TRBV5-6	TRBD2	TRBJ2-1	TGTGCCAGCAGCTCGGGACTAGCCCTCTACAATGAGCAGTTCTTC	CASSSGLALYNEQFF
few	TRBV2	TRBD2	TRBJ2-3	TGTGCCAGCAGTGAACTAGCGGGAGGAGCAGATACGCAGTATTTT	CASSELAGGADTQYF
-	TRBV18	TRBD2	TRBJ2-7	TGTGCCAGCTCGCAAAAGACTAGCGGGTTATACGAGCAGTACTTC	CASSQKTSGLYEQYF
few	TRBV4-3	TRBD2	TRBJ2-7	TGCGCCAGCAGCCAGTCCCTAGCGGGAGTGGGAGACGAGCAGTACTTC	CASSQSLAGVGDEQYF
-	TRBV28	-	TRBJ2-6	TGTGCCAGCAGTTTAGGAATCTCTGGGGCCAACGTCCTGACTTTC	CASSLGISGANVLTF
-	TRBV28	-	TRBJ1-1	TGTGCCAGCAGTTTCCGGTCACTGGGGGCTTTCTTT	CASSFRSLGAFF
-	TRBV5-1	TRBD1	TRBJ2-2	TGCGCCAGCAGCTTGGCGGGACAGCACACGAACACCGGGGAGCTGTTTTTT	CASSLAGQHTNTGELFF
few	TRBV7-9	-	TRBJ2-5	TGTGCCAGCAGCTTTGCATACGGCAGGGCAAACCAAGAGACCCAGTACTTC	CASSFAYGRANQETQYF
-	TRBV5-6	-	TRBJ1-1	TGTGCCAGCAGCTTGGTTACGGGGGGCACGGCTTTCTTT	CASSLVTGGTAFF
-	TRBV11-2	-	TRBJ2-2	TGTGCCAGCAGCTTAAGCCGGCGCGGCACCGGGGAGCTGTTTTTT	CASSLSRRGTGELFF
-	TRBV27	-	TRBJ1-5	TGTGCCAGCAGTTTAAGGTCAGGTAGCAATCAGCCCCAGCATTTT	CASSLRSGSNQPQHF
-	TRBV25-1	TRBD1	TRBJ2-5	TGTGCCAGCAGTGATGACAGGGAAGGGGGAGAGACCCAGTACTTC	CASSDDREGGETQYF
once	TRBV5-4	-	TRBJ2-7	TGTGCCAGCAGTGGGCGCGGGGGCGGTGAGCAGTACTTC	CASSGRGGGEQYF
-	TRBV29-1	-	TRBJ2-7	TGCAGCGTTGAAGATCCCATCCCCGGCGGCGTTCTCTCTTACGAGCAGTACTTC	CSVEDPIPGGVLSYEQYF
-	TRBV7-3	-	TRBJ1-1	TGTGCCAGCAGCTCTCAACAAGGCGTAGCTTTCTTT	CASSSQQGVAFF
-	TRBV28	-	TRBJ2-6	TGTGCCAGCAGTTCATTAAGCTCTGGGGCCAACGTCCTGACTTTC	CASSSLSSGANVLTF
-	TRBV7-2	-	TRBJ2-1	TGTGCCAGCAGCTTTTCGTCGTTTCCTGAGCAGTTCTTC	CASSFSSFPEQFF
-	TRBV4-1	TRBD1	TRBJ2-5	TGCGCCAGCAGCCGTCTTGGGACAGTGAAAGAGACCCAGTACTTC	CASSRLGTVKETQYF
-	TRBV29-1	-	TRBJ2-7	TGCAGCGTTTCCGGGGGGCCCCTCGGCGAGCAGTACTTC	CSVSGGPLGEQYF
-	TRBV14	TRBD1	TRBJ2-7	TGTGCCAGCAGCCGAGCAGGGGGCTCCTACGAGCAGTACTTC	CASSRAGGSYEQYF
once	TRBV5-4	-	TRBJ2-7	TGTGCCAGCAGCTGGGGCCCCGACACAAACTCCTACGAGCAGTACTTC	CASSWGPDTNSYEQYF
-	TRBV6-1	TRBD2	TRBJ2-3	TGTGCCAGCAGTGAAGCTCTAGCGGGAGGGGGGGCGGATACGCAGTATTTT	CASSEALAGGGADTQYF